Each of the 6 T cell receptor beta chains below was sequenced from the same sample in a study of T cell responses to AZD1222 COVID-19 vaccine. Produced via immunoSEQ multiplex PCR; TCRdb's table is partial and in-frame only. The sample shows roughly 140,000 clones, about 87% of them seen only once. Sequences were derived from peripheral blood, sampled 28 days after the second AZD1222 dose. The receptors were gathered from an adult who received the AZD1222 COVID-19 vaccine.

This rearrangement joins TRBV18 to TRBJ2-1; D is ambiguous. V lost 4 bases and J 8 bases, leaving 6 bases between the germline ends. Germline CDR1 KGHSH, CDR2 LQKENI. This CDR3 region has 11 residues. In DNA form, the CDR3 reads TGTGCCAGCTCACAACGGGATGAGCAGTTCTTC. As protein: CASSQRDEQFF.

The chain joins TRBV27 to TRBJ1-4, with 8 bases lining up with TRBD1. Unmatched junction bases numbered 6, after V lost 6 bases and J lost 6 bases. Germline CDR1 is MNHEY and CDR2 is SMNVEV (reference sequence). There are 14 residues in the CDR3. The CDR3 nucleotides are TGTGCCAGCAGCCGGGACAGGTATGATGAAAAACTGTTTTTT. This translates into CASSRDRYDEKLFF.

The rearrangement links TRBV11-2 to TRBJ2-5; D gene ambiguous. CDR3 size: 13 residues. V was pared by 4 bases and J by 0 bases, with 6 bases between. CDR1 and CDR2 from the germline V gene are SGHAT and FQNNGV. In DNA, the CDR3 is TGTGCCAGCAGCTCCGGGTACCAAGAGACCCAGTACTTC. This codes for CASSSGYQETQYF.

The chain combines TRBV7-3 with TRBJ2-1; D is perhaps TRBD1 or TRBD2 (5 bases each). V was cut by 6 bases and J by 9 bases, with 9 bases left in between. The CDR3 is made up of 11 amino acids. Germline CDR1 SGHTA, CDR2 FQGTGA. CDR3 residues: CASSHGGEQFF. CDR3 coding DNA: TGTGCCAGCAGTCATGGGGGTGAGCAGTTCTTC.

A single count supports this clone. This sample includes further DNA sequences coding for the same CDR3. DNA of the CDR3: TGTGCCAGCAGTCTCCTTTCCTACGAGCAGTACTTC. This gives the protein CASSLLSYEQYF. The chain links TRBV28 to TRBJ2-7; no clear D gene. The CDR3 covers 12 residues. CDR1 MDHEN and CDR2 SYDVKM come from the germline V gene. V lost 5 bases and J 1 base, leaving 6 bases between the germline ends.

The chain combines TRBV9 with TRBJ2-5, with 7 bases that match TRBD2. Germline-derived CDR1 and CDR2 are SGDLS and YYNGEE. The CDR3 length is 14 residues. V was clipped by 0 bases and J by 7 bases; unmatched bases: 6. The CDR3 region is CASSVAGGTATQYF. The CDR3 DNA reads TGTGCCAGCAGCGTAGCGGGGGGTACGGCGACCCAGTACTTC.